Listed here are 8 T cell receptor beta chains from one sample, sequenced in a study of T cells in Graves' hyperthyroidism and ophthalmopathy. Amplified regions were TCR beta CDR3 sequences from RNA transcripts. The HTBI primer set drove a first-round RT-PCR of the TCR CDR3. TCRdb itself ran the multiplex PCR reads through MiXCR, one entry per CDR3 protein. The sample has approximately 700,000 distinct CDR3 sequences; 45% are singletons. Material for sequencing was peripheral blood or thyroid tissue (not recorded which). These receptors were collected from an adult man with Graves' disease, either hyperthyroidism or ophthalmopathy (not recorded which).

The sample holds a few counts of this clonotype. At one boundary the junction diverges from the germline segment, which might be a read error. The chain has TRBV25-1 and TRBJ1-2; possibly TRBD1 for D (6 bases). This CDR3 contains 12 residues. CDR1 and CDR2 from the germline V gene are MGHDK and SYGVNS. The CDR3 reads CASNRAGYGYTF. CDR3 sequence (DNA): TGTGCTAGCAACAGGGCTGGCTATGGCTACACCTTC.

Ten or more counts support this clonotype. The rearrangement links TRBV29-1 to TRBJ2-5; TRBD1 or TRBD2 may be the D gene (6 bases each). Trimming removed 8 bases at V and 5 bases at J, with 15 bases between. Germline V lookup: CDR1 SQVTM, CDR2 ANQGSEA. This CDR3 is 12 amino acids long. The CDR3 region is CSSRGTLETQYF. CDR3 bases: TGCAGCTCCCGCGGGACACTGGAGACCCAGTACTTC.

For this clonotype: A much more abundant neighbour one base away suggests this may be a read error. V and J are TRBV12-3 or TRBV12-4 and TRBJ1-3; a weak D match, TRBD1 (5 bases). CDR3 size: 13 residues. This CDR3 is CASGDSSGNAIYF. As DNA, the CDR3 is TGTGCCAGTGGTGACAGCTCTGGAAACGCCATATATTTT.

The chain combines TRBV2 with TRBJ1-3; the D gene is possibly TRBD1 (5 bases). The V and J ends lost 9 bases and 4 bases respectively, with 13 bases between them. This CDR3 comprises 13 residues. Germline V gene data show CDR1 as SNHLY and CDR2 as FYNNEI. The CDR3 nucleotides read TGTGCCAGTTGTCACCGGGACGGAAACACCATATATTTT. Amino acids: CASCHRDGNTIYF.

The chain is built from TRBV10-3 and TRBJ1-1; 9 bases line up with TRBD1. CDR1 and CDR2 (germline): ENHRY, SYGVKD. V lost 7 bases to trimming and J lost 7 bases; unmatched junction nucleotides: 4. CDR3 size: 12 residues. The CDR3 DNA reads TGTGCCATCATGGGGACAGGGAGTGAAGCTTTCTTT. It specifies CAIMGTGSEAFF.

This clonotype was observed at least ten times. V gene TRBV24-1 combines with J gene TRBJ1-2; a possible D gene is TRBD1 (6 bases). Looked up from germline, CDR1 is KGHDR and CDR2 is SFDVKD. The CDR3 runs to 14 residues. The V end was cut by 5 bases, the J end by 2 bases, with 11 bases between. CDR3 protein: CATSGQGNNYGYTF. DNA for the CDR3: TGTGCCACCAGTGGGCAGGGGAACAACTATGGCTACACCTTC.

The table lists this clonotype with many counts. This chain connects TRBV24-1 to TRBJ2-7; 7 bases fit TRBD1. This CDR3 spans 15 amino acids. Trimming took 3 bases from V and 3 from J; bases not matched to a gene: 7. Germline values: CDR1 KGHDR, CDR2 SFDVKD. Here the CDR3 reads CATSDPRTGLYEQYF. The CDR3 bases are TGTGCCACCAGTGATCCTAGGACAGGTCTCTACGAGCAGTACTTC.

Concerning this clonotype itself: One base away lies a much larger clone, so this may be a sequencing read error. V gene TRBV20-1 combines with J gene TRBJ2-5, with 11 bases lining up with TRBD2. The CDR3 spans 15 residues. Germline V gene sequence: CDR1 DFQATT, CDR2 SNEGSKA (reference sequence). The J segment lost 5 bases and the V segment lost 5 bases, leaving 10 bases of the junction unmatched. CDR3 sequence (DNA): TGCAGTGCTGGCCCGACTAGCGGGATCGCGGAGACCCAGTACTTC. It encodes CSAGPTSGIAETQYF.